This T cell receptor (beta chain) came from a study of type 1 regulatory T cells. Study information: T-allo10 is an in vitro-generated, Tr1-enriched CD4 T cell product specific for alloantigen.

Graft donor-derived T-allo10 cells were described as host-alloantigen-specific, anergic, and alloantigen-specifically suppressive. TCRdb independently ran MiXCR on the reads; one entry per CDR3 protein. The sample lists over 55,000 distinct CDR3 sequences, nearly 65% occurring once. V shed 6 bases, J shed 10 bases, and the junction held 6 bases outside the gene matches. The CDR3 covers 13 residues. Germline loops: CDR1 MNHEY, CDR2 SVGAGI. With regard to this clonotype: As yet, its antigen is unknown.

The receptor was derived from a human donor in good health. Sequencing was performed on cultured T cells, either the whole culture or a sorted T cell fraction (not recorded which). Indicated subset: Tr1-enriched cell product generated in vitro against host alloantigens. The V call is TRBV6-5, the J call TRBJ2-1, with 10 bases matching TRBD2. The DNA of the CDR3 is TGTGCCAGCAGATCGGCTAGCGGGAGCGAGCAGTTCTTC. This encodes CASRSASGSEQFF.